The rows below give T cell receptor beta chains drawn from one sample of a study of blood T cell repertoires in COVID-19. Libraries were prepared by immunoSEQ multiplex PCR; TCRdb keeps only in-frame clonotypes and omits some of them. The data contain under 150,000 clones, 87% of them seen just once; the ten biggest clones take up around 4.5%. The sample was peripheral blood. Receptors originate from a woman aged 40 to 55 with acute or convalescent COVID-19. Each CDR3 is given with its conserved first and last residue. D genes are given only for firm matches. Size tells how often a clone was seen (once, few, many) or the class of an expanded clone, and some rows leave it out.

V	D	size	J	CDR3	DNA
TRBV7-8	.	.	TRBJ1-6	CASSFGSGVSPLHF	TGTGCCAGCAGCTTCGGCTCAGGGGTCTCACCCCTCCACTTT
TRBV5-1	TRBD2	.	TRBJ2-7	CASRLIAGGPYEQYF	TGCGCCAGTAGACTTATAGCGGGAGGGCCCTACGAGCAGTACTTC
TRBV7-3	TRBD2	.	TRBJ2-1	CASSLFAGGYNEQFF	TGTGCCAGCAGCTTATTTGCGGGGGGATACAATGAGCAGTTCTTC
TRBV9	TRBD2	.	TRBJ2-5	CASSIRAGGPTETQYF	TGTGCCAGCAGTATACGAGCGGGGGGGCCGACGGAGACCCAGTACTTC
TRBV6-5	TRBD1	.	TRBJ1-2	CASGTEQRVNYGYTF	TGTGCCAGCGGGACAGAACAAAGAGTTAACTATGGCTACACCTTC
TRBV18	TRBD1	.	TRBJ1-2	CASSPPRTGVNYGYTF	TGTGCCAGCTCACCACCGCGAACAGGGGTTAACTATGGCTACACCTTC
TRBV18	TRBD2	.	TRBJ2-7	CASSPPGGGDSYEQYF	TGTGCCAGCTCACCACCTGGCGGGGGGGATTCCTACGAGCAGTACTTC
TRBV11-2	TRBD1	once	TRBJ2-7	CASSSPPQGDYEQYF	TGTGCCAGCAGCTCACCGCCCCAGGGGGACTACGAGCAGTACTTC
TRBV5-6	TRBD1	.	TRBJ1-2	CASSSNLIGGNYGYTF	TGTGCCAGCAGCTCGAACCTTATAGGGGGCAACTATGGCTACACCTTC
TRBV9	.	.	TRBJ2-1	CASSASASGNEQFF	TGTGCCAGCAGCGCTAGCGCATCAGGGAATGAGCAGTTCTTC
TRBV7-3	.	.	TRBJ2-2	CASSPGLLNTGELFF	TGTGCCAGCAGCCCTGGACTCCTGAACACCGGGGAGCTGTTTTTT
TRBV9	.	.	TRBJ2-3	CASSVSPSTDTQYF	TGTGCCAGCAGCGTTAGCCCTAGCACAGATACGCAGTATTTT
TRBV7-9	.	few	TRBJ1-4	CASSLGAVEKLFF	TGTGCCAGCAGCTTGGGGGCGGTTGAAAAACTGTTTTTT
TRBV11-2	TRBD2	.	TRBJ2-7	CASSPGLAGGHEQYF	TGTGCCAGCAGCCCGGGACTAGCGGGAGGGCACGAGCAGTACTTC
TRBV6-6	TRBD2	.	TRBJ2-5	CASRKVAGSRETQYF	TGTGCCAGCAGAAAGGTAGCGGGGAGTAGGGAGACCCAGTACTTC
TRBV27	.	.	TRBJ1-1	CASSSGSMNTEAFF	TGTGCCAGCAGTTCAGGTTCCATGAACACTGAAGCTTTCTTT
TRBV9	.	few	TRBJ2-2	CASSSIGELFF	TGTGCCAGCAGTTCTATCGGGGAGCTGTTTTTT
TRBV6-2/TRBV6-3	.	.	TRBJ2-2	CASSLILTGELFF	TGTGCCAGCAGTTTAATACTCACCGGGGAGCTGTTTTTT
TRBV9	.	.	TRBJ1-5	CASSSEYGQPQHF	TGTGCCAGCAGCTCCGAGTACGGTCAGCCCCAGCATTTT
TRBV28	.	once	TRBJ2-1	CASSTLGQNNEQFF	TGTGCCAGCAGTACCCTCGGACAGAACAATGAGCAGTTCTTC
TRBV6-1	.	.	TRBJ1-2	CASSEVGVGSYGYTF	TGTGCCAGCAGTGAAGTCGGGGTTGGAAGCTATGGCTACACCTTC
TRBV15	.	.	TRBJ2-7	CATSRDRTSYEQYF	TGTGCCACCAGCAGAGATCGGACTTCCTACGAGCAGTACTTC
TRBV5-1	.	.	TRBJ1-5	CASSLVGGAEQPQHF	TGCGCCAGCAGCTTGGTTGGGGGCGCGGAGCAGCCCCAGCATTTT
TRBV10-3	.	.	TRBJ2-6	CAISGAMQGTAPSAGANVLTF	TGTGCCATCAGTGGGGCGATGCAGGGGACGGCTCCCTCGGCTGGGGCCAACGTCCTGACTTTC
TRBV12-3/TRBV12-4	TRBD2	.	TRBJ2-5	CASTTSGETQYF	TGTGCCAGCACAACTAGCGGAGAGACCCAGTACTTC
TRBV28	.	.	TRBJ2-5	CASSFGGLGTQYF	TGTGCCAGCAGTTTTGGCGGATTGGGGACCCAGTACTTC
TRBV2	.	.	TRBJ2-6	CATTPGLSSGANVLTF	TGTGCCACCACGCCAGGTCTAAGCTCTGGGGCCAACGTCCTGACTTTC
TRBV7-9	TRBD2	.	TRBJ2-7	CASSPGGVYEQYF	TGTGCCAGCAGCCCGGGGGGAGTCTACGAGCAGTACTTC
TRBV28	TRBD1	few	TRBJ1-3	CASWTGVGNTIYF	TGTGCCAGCTGGACAGGGGTTGGAAACACCATATATTTT